Each of the 24 T cell receptor beta chains below was sequenced from the same sample in a study of cytomegalovirus exposure and HLA in healthy donors. Some clones are missing from TCRdb's copy, which holds only in-frame ones; the method was immunoSEQ multiplex PCR. Of some 68,000 clones listed, 90% to 95% are singletons. Sequencing was performed on PBMCs. Every receptor here comes from a man in his late teens or twenties in good health and CMV-seropositive.

This rearrangement joins TRBV5-1 to TRBJ1-1; D is perhaps TRBD1 (5 bases). Trimming cost V 0 bases and J 0 bases, with 15 bases left between them. The CDR3 is 17 amino acids. CDR1 is SGHRS and CDR2 is YFSETQ in the germline V gene. CDR3 DNA: TGCGCCAGCAGCTTGGGACAGAGAAGCCTCATGAACACTGAAGCTTTCTTT. Its translation: CASSLGQRSLMNTEAFF.

This sequence joins TRBV28 and TRBJ2-3, with 8 bases lining up with TRBD2. This CDR3 contains 13 residues. The junction had 5 bases not matched to a gene; V was cut back by 7 bases and J by 5 bases. CDR1 is MDHEN, CDR2 SYDVKM, per germline. The CDR3 DNA sequence: TGTGCCAGCACGACGGGAGGGATAGATACGCAGTATTTT. Residues: CASTTGGIDTQYF.

The chain carries TRBV4-2 and TRBJ1-1, with D unresolved. The CDR3 has 13 residues. Per the germline V gene, CDR1 is LGHNA and CDR2 is YNFKEQ. The V gene lost 3 bases and the J gene lost 1 base, with 6 bases spanning the gap. DNA for the CDR3: TGTGCCAGCAGCCAGGCAAGGAACACTGAAGCTTTCTTT. It translates to CASSQARNTEAFF.

The rearrangement joins TRBV5-1 to TRBJ2-7, with D maybe TRBD1 (8 bases). Germline lookup yields CDR1 SGHRS and CDR2 YFSETQ. The CDR3 loop spans 14 amino acids. Trimming cost V 4 bases and J 6 bases, with 17 bases left between them. CDR3 residues: CASSVQGGVGEQYF. In DNA, the CDR3 is TGCGCCAGCAGCGTACAGGGGGGGGTGGGCGAGCAGTACTTC. Variable domain in full (rest from reference TRBV5-1 and TRBJ2-7): KAGVTQTPRYLIKTRGQQVTLSCSPISGHRSVSWYQQTPGQGLQFLFEYFSETQRNKGNFPGRFSGRQFSNSRSEMNVSTLELGDSALYLCASSVQGGVGEQYFGPGTRLTVT.

The chain joins TRBV6-4 to TRBJ2-3, with TRBD2 identical over 13 bases. The CDR3 covers 16 residues. The germline CDR1 and CDR2 sequences are MRHNA and SNTAGT. The V gene end was trimmed by 3 bases and the J gene end by 5 bases; junction bases not matched to a gene: 5. CDR3 sequence: CASSESGLAGLDTQYF. DNA for the CDR3: TGTGCCAGCAGTGAGTCGGGACTAGCGGGGCTAGATACGCAGTATTTT.

The chain recombines TRBV9 with TRBJ2-2; D perhaps matches TRBD2 (6 bases). The CDR3 contains 15 residues. From germline, CDR1 is SGDLS and CDR2 YYNGEE. The germline V and J ends were trimmed by 2 bases and 0 bases, with 8 bases remaining between them. The CDR3 here is CASSVGGTNTGELFF. In nucleotides, the CDR3 is TGTGCCAGCAGCGTCGGGGGTACGAACACCGGGGAGCTGTTTTTT.

This clone was picked up a small number of times. This chain connects TRBV6-5 to TRBJ2-3; 8 bases agree with TRBD1. V dropped 5 bases and J dropped 3; count of bases not matched to a gene: 7. This CDR3 is built from 15 residues. Germline values: CDR1 MNHEY, CDR2 SVGAGI. Here the CDR3 DNA reads TGTGCCAGCAGTCCACGGACAGGGCGGACAGATACGCAGTATTTT. It codes for CASSPRTGRTDTQYF.

This clone came up a few times. This rearrangement joins TRBV18 to TRBJ1-6; no clear D gene. CDR1 and CDR2 from the germline V gene are KGHSH and LQKENI. CDR3 length: 16 amino acids. V shed 2 bases and J shed 0 bases, with 8 bases lying between them. DNA of the CDR3: TGTGCCAGCTCACCAATGGAGGGCTCCTATAATTCACCCCTCCACTTT. Its protein product is CASSPMEGSYNSPLHF.

The chain has TRBV2 and TRBJ1-3, with D hard to call. Trimming took 7 bases from V and 4 from J, leaving 11 bases between them. This CDR3 is built from 13 residues. Germline CDR1 and CDR2: SNHLY and FYNNEI. Here the CDR3 DNA reads TGTGCCAGCAACGTACTAACGGGAAACACCATATATTTT. Protein sequence: CASNVLTGNTIYF.

Only a few counts were recorded for this clone. The rearrangement joins TRBV19 to TRBJ1-1; tentatively, D is TRBD1 (5 bases). With 6 bases removed from V and 5 bases from J, the gap between germline ends came to 13 bases. Germline loops: CDR1 LNHDA, CDR2 SQIVND (reference sequence). This CDR3 comprises 13 residues. The chain's CDR3 is CASRGPGGTEAFF. In DNA form, the CDR3 reads TGTGCCAGTAGAGGACCGGGGGGGACTGAAGCTTTCTTT.

V usage is TRBV7-9 and J usage is TRBJ2-7; 9 positions agree with TRBD1. CDR1 and CDR2 from the germline V gene are SEHNR and FQNEAQ (reference sequence). The V segment lost 2 bases and the J segment 2 bases; nucleotides outside the gene matches: 7. The CDR3 extends over 16 amino acids. The CDR3 DNA sequence: TGTGCCAGCAGCTTAAACCCGACAGGGGGGACCTACGAGCAGTACTTC. This gives the protein CASSLNPTGGTYEQYF.

This clone was observed once. The chain links TRBV19 to TRBJ2-1, with TRBD1 matching over 7 bases. V trimming: 5 bases; J trimming: 1 base; junction bases outside the gene matches: 8. Germline V gene data show CDR1 as LNHDA and CDR2 as SQIVND (reference sequence). The CDR3 is 16 amino acids. The CDR3 loop is CASSPPGQPSYNEQFF. The CDR3 bases are TGTGCCAGTAGTCCTCCGGGACAGCCGTCCTACAATGAGCAGTTCTTC.

The chain uses TRBV6-1 and TRBJ1-3, with 7 bases matching TRBD1. This CDR3 is 13 amino acids long. The J segment lost 4 bases and the V segment lost 4 bases, leaving 1 base of the junction unmatched. CDR1 and CDR2 (germline): MNHNS, SASEGT. The CDR3 DNA is TGTGCCAGCAGTGGGGACAGAGGAAACACCATATATTTT. It translates to CASSGDRGNTIYF.

The rearrangement joins TRBV9 to TRBJ2-5; D might be TRBD1 (5 bases). V lost 2 bases to trimming and J lost 2 bases, with 16 bases between them. Germline loops: CDR1 SGDLS, CDR2 YYNGEE. The CDR3 loop spans 16 amino acids. CDR3 in amino acids: CASSVAPRQPQETQYF. The DNA of the CDR3 is TGTGCCAGCAGCGTGGCACCGCGACAGCCACAAGAGACCCAGTACTTC.

The genes are TRBV18 and TRBJ2-7; D is possibly TRBD2 (5 bases). Germline values: CDR1 KGHSH, CDR2 LQKENI. Trimming cost V 0 bases and J 5 bases, with 11 bases left between them. The CDR3 is made up of 14 amino acids. The CDR3 DNA reads as TGTGCCAGCTCACCACCCCGGGGTAGAGACGAGCAGTACTTC. This translates into CASSPPRGRDEQYF.

The V gene is TRBV6-5, the J gene TRBJ2-7; D ambiguous. This CDR3 comprises 13 residues. V was cut by 4 bases and J by 4 bases, with 11 bases left in between. Germline assignment: CDR1 MNHEY and CDR2 SVGAGI. The CDR3 loop reads CASSFTTQYEQYF. The CDR3 DNA follows: TGTGCCAGCAGTTTCACCACACAGTACGAGCAGTACTTC.

The rearrangement links TRBV18 to TRBJ1-2, with 8 bases matching TRBD1. Looked up from germline, CDR1 is KGHSH and CDR2 is LQKENI. V lost 3 bases and J lost 3; bases outside the gene matches: 6. This CDR3 is 15 amino acids long. The CDR3 bases are TGTGCCAGCTCACCTTCTGAGGGACAGGACTATGGCTACACCTTC. Its protein is CASSPSEGQDYGYTF.

The CDR3 DNA reads TGTGCCAGCAGCCCTGGACTCTACACCGGGGAGCTGTTTTTT. Translating gives CASSPGLYTGELFF. The J gene is TRBJ2-2, the V gene TRBV6-6, with D perhaps matching TRBD2 (5 bases). V was pared by 6 bases and J by 3 bases, with 11 bases between. The germline CDR1 and CDR2 sequences are MNHNY and SVGAGI (reference sequence). This CDR3 spans 14 amino acids.

The CDR3 spells CASREQGFDEKLFF. For the CDR3, the DNA is TGTGCCAGCAGGGAACAGGGTTTTGATGAAAAACTGTTTTTT. The chain uses TRBV6-1 and TRBJ1-4; weak D call: TRBD1 (6 bases). The ends were cut back, 6 bases at V and 6 bases at J, with 14 bases in the middle. Germline-derived CDR1 and CDR2 are MNHNS and SASEGT. The CDR3 length is 14 residues.

This chain uses TRBV6-1 with TRBJ2-2; D not resolved. Germline-derived CDR1 and CDR2 are MNHNS and SASEGT. V was shortened by 2 bases and J by 2 bases, with 9 bases between the two germline ends. The CDR3 runs to 15 residues. Written as DNA, the CDR3 is TGTGCCAGCAGTGAAATGTCAGTCAACACCGGGGAGCTGTTTTTT. It encodes CASSEMSVNTGELFF.

This sequence joins TRBV7-9 and TRBJ2-7; TRBD2 might be the D (6 bases). Germline V CDR1 and CDR2: SEHNR, FQNEAQ (reference sequence). The ends were cut back, 5 bases at V and 2 bases at J, with 13 bases in the middle. The CDR3 sequence is 14 residues long. The DNA for the CDR3 is TGTGCCAGCAGCGATCCCGGGACTCCCTACGAGCAGTACTTC. Its protein product is CASSDPGTPYEQYF.

The gene calls are TRBV27 and TRBJ1-2; D perhaps matches TRBD1 (5 bases). There are 12 residues in the CDR3. V lost 8 bases, J lost 7 bases, and 14 bases lay in between. CDR1 is MNHEY and CDR2 is SMNVEV in the germline V gene (reference sequence). The CDR3 coding sequence is TGTGCCAGCGCTACGGGAGGGGCTGGCTACACCTTC. It is translated as CASATGGAGYTF.

The genes are TRBV7-9 and TRBJ2-3; 12 bases map to TRBD2. Germline assignment: CDR1 SEHNR and CDR2 FQNEAQ (reference sequence). V was clipped by 5 bases and J by 2 bases; unmatched bases: 5. The CDR3 is made up of 16 amino acids. CDR3 sequence: CASSPPSGRDTDTQYF. The CDR3 DNA follows: TGTGCCAGCAGCCCCCCTAGCGGGAGGGACACAGATACGCAGTATTTT.

The chain employs TRBV5-1 and TRBJ2-5; TRBD1 aligns across 8 bases. The CDR3 sequence is 16 residues long. The trim removed 4 bases at V and 1 base at J, leaving 9 bases unmatched. CDR1 and CDR2 from the germline V gene are SGHRS and YFSETQ. The DNA of the CDR3 is TGCGCCAGCAGCCCCCGGACAGGGTGGGGCCAAGAGACCCAGTACTTC. Encoded protein: CASSPRTGWGQETQYF.